This T cell receptor beta chain was captured by sequencing in a study of Graves' ophthalmopathy and Graves' hyperthyroidism. Study-wide context: There was a collection of peripheral blood at initial diagnosis, before any treatment.

Points from the study as a whole: Using 13 signatures, a model distinguished ophthalmopathy from stable hyperthyroidism, reaching more than 85% sensitivity and about 81% specificity. The authors also found most expanded thyroid clonotypes above 0.001 frequency in blood.

With 5 bases removed from V and 4 bases from J, the gap between germline ends came to 12 bases. Germline values: CDR1 SGHAT, CDR2 FQNNGV. The CDR3 loop spans 13 amino acids. TCR beta CDR3 regions were amplified from RNA transcripts. Amplification began with first-round RT-PCR using HTBI primers, then second-round multiplex PCR was performed. TCRdb used MiXCR to reprocess the multiplex PCR reads, holding one entry per CDR3 protein. This sample yields approximately 380,000 distinct CDR3 sequences, of which roughly 20% are seen a single time; under 3.5% belongs to the top ten. This clonotype occurred many times. No antigen is known for it. Newly diagnosed, the hyperthyroidism patients had under 2 months' duration and were aged 18 to 65.

This chain links TRBV11-2 with TRBJ2-7, with D tentatively TRBD1 (5 bases). The specimen was peripheral blood. The source of this sequence is a woman between 18 and 29 years old with stable Graves' hyperthyroidism. The DNA of the CDR3 is TGTGCCAGCAGCCGCGACAGTTATTACGAGCAGTACTTC. Translation: CASSRDSYYEQYF.